The source of this T cell receptor beta chain is a study of blood T cell repertoires in COVID-19. Across the whole study: Collection of acute and convalescent COVID-19 samples took place in the United States, Italy and Spain. The cDNA or gDNA used as material had been derived from T cells, B-cell-depleted T cells, or PBMCs.

In germline, CDR1 is SGHTA, CDR2 FQGNSA. V lost 5 bases, J lost 3 bases, and 10 bases lay in between. There are 14 residues in the CDR3. This clone was found a few times. Study processing details: Quantification of nucleated cells was approximated via reference gene primer amplification. Some clones are missing from TCRdb's copy, which holds only in-frame ones; the method was immunoSEQ multiplex PCR. The D gene and trimming were derived from the DNA, and the V and J assignments and clone size from that table. The table includes tens of thousands of clones, approximately 85% detected once. The sequenced material came from peripheral blood. This chain connects TRBV7-2 to TRBJ2-2; D remains unclear. This TCR was sampled from a man aged 35 to 55 with acute or convalescent COVID-19. This CDR3 is CASSASRDTGELFF. CDR3 in DNA: TGTGCCAGCAGCGCTTCCCGGGACACCGGGGAGCTGTTTTTT.